This T cell receptor (beta chain) is drawn from a study of cytomegalovirus exposure and HLA in healthy donors. Study-level findings and limits: Reports showed the classifier diagnosing cytomegalovirus status with high specificity and sensitivity. In vitro checks showed that a few CMV-associated chains really do target CMV antigens. Other equally common chains were less clonally expanded than HLA-associated TCR beta chains, a later analysis showed.

The CDR3 has 16 amino acids. The ends lost 0 bases at V and 1 base at J; junction bases unmatched: 5. Germline lookup yields CDR1 SGHDT and CDR2 YYEEEE. Points on this clone: The antigen remains undetermined.

The PCR ran on 60 Vbeta and 13 Jbeta primers. Profiling relied on immunoSEQ multiplex PCR, and the TCRdb table lists in-frame clones only, not all of them. This sample yields 150,000 to 200,000 clones, of which 70% to 90% are seen a single time; around 2.1% belongs to the top ten. Healthy bone marrow donors made up the cohort. This chain connects TRBV5-6 to TRBJ1-2; 8 bases map to TRBD1. The specimen sequenced was PBMCs. The receptor's source is a woman aged 18 to 35 in good health and CMV-seropositive. The CDR3 DNA follows: TGTGCCAGCAGCTTGGGCCGGGACAGGTTTAACTATGGCTACACCTTC. Translated, it gives CASSLGRDRFNYGYTF.